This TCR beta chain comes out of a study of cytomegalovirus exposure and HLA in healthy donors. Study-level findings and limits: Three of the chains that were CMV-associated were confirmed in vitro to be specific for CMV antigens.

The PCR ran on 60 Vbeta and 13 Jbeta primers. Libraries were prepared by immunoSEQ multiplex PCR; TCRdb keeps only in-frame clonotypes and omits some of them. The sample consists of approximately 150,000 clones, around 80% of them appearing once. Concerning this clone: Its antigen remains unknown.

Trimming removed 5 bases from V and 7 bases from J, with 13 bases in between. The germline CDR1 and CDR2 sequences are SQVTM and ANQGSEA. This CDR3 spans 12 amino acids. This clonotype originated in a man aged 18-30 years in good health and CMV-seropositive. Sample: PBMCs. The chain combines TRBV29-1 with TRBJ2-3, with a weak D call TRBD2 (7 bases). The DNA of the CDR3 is TGCAGCGTTCCGAGGGGGGGGAATACGCAGTATTTT. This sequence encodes CSVPRGGNTQYF.